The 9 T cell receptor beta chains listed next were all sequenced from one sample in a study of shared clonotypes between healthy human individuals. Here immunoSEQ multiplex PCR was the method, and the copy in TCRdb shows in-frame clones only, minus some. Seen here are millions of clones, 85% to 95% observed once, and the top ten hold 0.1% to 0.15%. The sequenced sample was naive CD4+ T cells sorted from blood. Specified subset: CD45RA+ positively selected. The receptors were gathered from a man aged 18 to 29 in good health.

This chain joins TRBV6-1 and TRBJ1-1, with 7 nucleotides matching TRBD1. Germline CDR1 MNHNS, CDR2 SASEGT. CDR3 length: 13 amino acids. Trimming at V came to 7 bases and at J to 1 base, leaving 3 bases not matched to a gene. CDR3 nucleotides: TGTGCCAGCACCCGACAGGGGAACACTGAAGCTTTCTTT. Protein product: CASTRQGNTEAFF.

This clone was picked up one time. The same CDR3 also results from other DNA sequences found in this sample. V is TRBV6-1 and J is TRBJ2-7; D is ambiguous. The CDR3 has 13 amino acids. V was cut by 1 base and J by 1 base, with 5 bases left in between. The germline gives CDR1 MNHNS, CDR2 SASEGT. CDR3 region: CASSEGGSYEQYF. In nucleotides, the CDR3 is TGTGCCAGCAGTGAAGGGGGTTCCTACGAGCAGTACTTC.

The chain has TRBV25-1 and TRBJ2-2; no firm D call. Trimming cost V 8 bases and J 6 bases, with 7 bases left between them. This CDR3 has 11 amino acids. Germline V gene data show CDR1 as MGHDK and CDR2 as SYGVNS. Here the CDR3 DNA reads TGTGCCAGCCGGCGGTCCGGGGAGCTGTTTTTT. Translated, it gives CASRRSGELFF.

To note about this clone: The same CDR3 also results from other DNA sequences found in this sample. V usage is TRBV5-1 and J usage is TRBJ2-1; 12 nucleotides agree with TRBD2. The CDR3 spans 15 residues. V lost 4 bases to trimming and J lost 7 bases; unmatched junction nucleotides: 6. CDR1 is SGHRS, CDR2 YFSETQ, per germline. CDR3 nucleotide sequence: TGCGCCAGCAGCAGCCTAGCGGGGGGGCCAAATGAGCAGTTCTTC. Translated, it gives CASSSLAGGPNEQFF.

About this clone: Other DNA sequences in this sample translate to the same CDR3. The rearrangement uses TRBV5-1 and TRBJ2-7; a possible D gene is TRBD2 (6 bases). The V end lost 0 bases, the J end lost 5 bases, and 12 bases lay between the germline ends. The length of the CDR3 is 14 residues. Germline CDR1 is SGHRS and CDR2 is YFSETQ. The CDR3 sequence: CASSLVGGGDEQYF. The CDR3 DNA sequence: TGCGCCAGCAGCTTGGTGGGGGGTGGAGACGAGCAGTACTTC. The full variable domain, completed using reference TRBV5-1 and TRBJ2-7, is KAGVTQTPRYLIKTRGQQVTLSCSPISGHRSVSWYQQTPGQGLQFLFEYFSETQRNKGNFPGRFSGRQFSNSRSEMNVSTLELGDSALYLCASSLVGGGDEQYFGPGTRLTVT.

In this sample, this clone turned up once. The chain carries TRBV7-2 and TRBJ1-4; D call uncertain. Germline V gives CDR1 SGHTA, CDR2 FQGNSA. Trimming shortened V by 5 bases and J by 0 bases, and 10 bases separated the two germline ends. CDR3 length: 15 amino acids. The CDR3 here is CASSPKKATNEKLFF. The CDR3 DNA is TGTGCCAGCAGCCCAAAGAAGGCAACTAATGAAAAACTGTTTTTT. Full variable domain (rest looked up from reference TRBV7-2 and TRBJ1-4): GAGVSQSPSNKVTEKGKDVELRCDPISGHTALYWYRQSLGQGLEFLIYFQGNSAPDKSGLPSDRFSAERTGGSVSTLTIQRTQQEDSAVYLCASSPKKATNEKLFFGSGTQLSVL.

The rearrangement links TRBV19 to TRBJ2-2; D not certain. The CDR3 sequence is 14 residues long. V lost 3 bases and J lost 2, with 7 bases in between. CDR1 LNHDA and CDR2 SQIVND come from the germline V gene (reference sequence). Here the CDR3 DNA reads TGTGCCAGTAGTATGGGCCTTAACACCGGGGAGCTGTTTTTT. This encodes CASSMGLNTGELFF.

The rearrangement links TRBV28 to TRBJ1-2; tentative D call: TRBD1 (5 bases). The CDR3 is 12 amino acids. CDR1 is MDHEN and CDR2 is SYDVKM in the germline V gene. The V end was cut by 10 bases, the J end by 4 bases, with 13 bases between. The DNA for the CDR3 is TGTGCCACCGGAAGGGGCGGCTATGGCTACACCTTC. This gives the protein CATGRGGYGYTF.

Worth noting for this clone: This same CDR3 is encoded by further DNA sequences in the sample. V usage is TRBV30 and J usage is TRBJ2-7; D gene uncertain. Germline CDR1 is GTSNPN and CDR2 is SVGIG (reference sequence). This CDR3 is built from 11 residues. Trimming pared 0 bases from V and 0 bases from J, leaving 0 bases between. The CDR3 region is CAWSVSYEQYF. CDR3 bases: TGTGCCTGGAGTGTCTCCTACGAGCAGTACTTC.